This TCR beta chain comes out of a study of cytomegalovirus exposure and HLA in healthy donors. Use of 60 Vbeta and 13 Jbeta primers characterized the PCR. In the authors' workflow: Some 9.9 million shared chains were among around 80 million unique TCR beta chains counted in a later analysis. The table came from immunoSEQ multiplex PCR; TCRdb's copy has only in-frame clones and leaves some out. D and trimming were read from the DNA, whereas the V and J calls and clone size are those reported in that table. Of about 190,000 clones listed, around four fifths were seen once; the top ten hold approximately 0.8%. This clone was observed a few times. Its antigen is unknown. Study-level points and caveats: According to a later analysis, most TCR beta chains associated with CMV appeared HLA-restricted. Most observed TCR sequences were rare, whereas some public TCRs were detected in many donors.

Sequencing was performed on PBMCs. The sequence derives from a woman aged 18-29 years in good health and CMV-seronegative.

The CDR3 loop reads CASSEGQSPDTQYF. The CDR3 DNA reads as TGTGCCAGCAGTGAGGGACAGTCCCCAGATACGCAGTATTTT. The genes are TRBV6-6 and TRBJ2-3, with 7 bases aligning to TRBD1. Germline-derived CDR1 and CDR2 are MNHNY and SVGAGI (reference sequence). V lost 5 bases, J lost 4 bases, and 6 bases stayed unmatched. The CDR3 sequence is 14 residues long.